These 4 T cell receptor beta chains originate from one sample sequenced in a study of graft-versus-host responses after intestinal transplantation. TCRdb's table, derived via immunoSEQ multiplex PCR, lists solely in-frame clones and lacks some. The sample includes about 90,000 clones, 80% to 85% seen only once; the top ten take approximately 17%. The antigens for these receptors are not known. The sample was unstimulated CD8+ T cells sorted from spleen or lymph node cells, taken before intestinal transplant. Every receptor here comes from a human donor who received an intestinal transplant.

This clone was seen a few times. This chain uses TRBV30 with TRBJ2-3; 7 nucleotides line up with TRBD2. The germline V gene has CDR1 GTSNPN and CDR2 SVGIG (reference sequence). The CDR3 consists of 15 residues. The trim removed 5 bases at V and 5 bases at J, leaving 13 bases unmatched. CDR3: CAWEGGEGQKDTQYF. CDR3 nucleotide sequence: TGTGCCTGGGAGGGCGGGGAGGGCCAAAAAGATACGCAGTATTTT.

This sequence joins TRBV5-4 and TRBJ2-7; TRBD2 matches 11 bases. The CDR3 spans 14 residues. V shed 5 bases, J shed 4 bases, and the junction held 5 bases outside the gene matches. Germline lookup yields CDR1 SGHNT and CDR2 YYREEE (reference sequence). The CDR3 spells CASSPGTSGYEQYF. The CDR3 region has the DNA TGTGCCAGCAGTCCCGGGACTAGCGGATACGAGCAGTACTTC.

This chain links TRBV28 with TRBJ2-1, with TRBD2 matching 13 bases. Germline CDR1 and CDR2: MDHEN and SYDVKM. The V segment lost 6 bases and the J segment 6 bases; nucleotides outside the gene matches: 11. The CDR3 contains 17 residues. CDR3 loop: CASSSILAGGLGNEQFF. The CDR3 region has the DNA TGTGCCAGCAGCTCAATACTAGCGGGAGGGTTAGGCAATGAGCAGTTCTTC.

The chain links TRBV4-1 to TRBJ2-7, with TRBD2 matching over 7 bases. V lost 0 bases to trimming and J lost 3 bases; unmatched junction nucleotides: 8. Per the germline V gene, CDR1 is MGHRA and CDR2 is YSYEKL. The CDR3 length is 16 residues. The CDR3 nucleotides are TGCGCCAGCAGCCAAGAAACTCTAGCGGCGAGCTACGAGCAGTACTTC. It codes for CASSQETLAASYEQYF.